A single sample is the source of the 20 T cell receptor beta chains below, sequenced in a study of shared clonotypes between healthy human individuals. Sequencing used immunoSEQ multiplex PCR; TCRdb keeps in-frame clones, though not all of them. Among fewer than 600,000 clones, roughly 77% were seen once, and the ten largest hold 13%. Sequenced material: PBMCs. These receptors came from a woman aged 40-49 years in good health. Some clones in this sample may be carry-over from other donors' samples.

V is TRBV4-1 and J is TRBJ1-2; TRBD1 matches 8 bases. The germline V gene encodes CDR1 MGHRA and CDR2 YSYEKL. The CDR3 contains 16 residues. The V and J ends lost 0 bases and 4 bases, in that order; junction bases with no gene match: 7. CDR3 in amino acids: CASSQDLPGTGYGYTF. The CDR3 DNA reads as TGCGCCAGCAGCCAAGACCTGCCCGGGACAGGCTATGGCTACACCTTC.

J is TRBJ2-2 and V is TRBV7-9; 11 nucleotides agree with TRBD2. Looked up from germline, CDR1 is SEHNR and CDR2 is FQNEAQ (reference sequence). CDR3 length: 16 amino acids. After removal of 5 bases from V and 3 bases from J, the junction contained 5 bases not matched to a gene. The CDR3 sequence is CASSPTSGIDTGELFF. CDR3 coding DNA: TGTGCCAGCAGCCCGACTAGCGGGATAGACACCGGGGAGCTGTTTTTT.

The V call is TRBV19, the J call TRBJ1-2, with 8 bases lining up with TRBD1. The germline gives CDR1 LNHDA, CDR2 SQIVND (reference sequence). The CDR3 runs 14 residues. The V and J ends lost 3 bases and 2 bases, in that order; junction bases with no gene match: 2. This CDR3 is CASSIRQGNYGYTF. The CDR3 region has the DNA TGTGCCAGTAGTATTAGACAGGGGAACTATGGCTACACCTTC. The full variable domain, rest sourced from reference TRBV19 and TRBJ1-2, is DGGITQSPKYLFRKEGQNVTLSCEQNLNHDAMYWYRQDPGQGLRLIYYSQIVNDFQKGDIAEGYSVSREKKESFPLTVTSAQKNPTAFYLCASSIRQGNYGYTFGSGTRLTVV.

Only a few counts were recorded for this clone. Here the CDR3 DNA reads TGTGCCAGCAGTGACAAGGGGTCCCCCTCCGAGCAGTACTTC. The encoded protein is CASSDKGSPSEQYF. The V call is TRBV27, the J call TRBJ2-7, with D perhaps TRBD1 (5 bases). The ends were cut back, 5 bases at V and 6 bases at J, with 17 bases in the middle. Germline assignment: CDR1 MNHEY and CDR2 SMNVEV (reference sequence). The CDR3 spans 14 residues.

A single count supports this clone. V is TRBV6-1 and J is TRBJ2-6, with D maybe TRBD1 (5 bases). CDR3 length: 15 residues. Trimming left V 4 bases short and J 3 bases short, with 10 bases between. Germline CDR1 is MNHNS and CDR2 is SASEGT. CDR3 region: CASSVQGGGANVLTF. CDR3 sequence (DNA): TGTGCCAGCAGTGTTCAGGGTGGTGGGGCCAACGTCCTGACTTTC.

The chain employs TRBV15 and TRBJ1-5; unclear D gene. The V and J ends lost 0 bases and 6 bases respectively, with 15 bases between them. Per germline, CDR1 LNHNV and CDR2 YYDKDF (reference sequence). This CDR3 has 16 amino acids. CDR3 region: CATSRDVGGSSQPQHF. CDR3 nucleotides: TGTGCCACCAGCAGAGATGTTGGTGGATCGAGTCAGCCCCAGCATTTT.

The sample holds a few counts of this clone. V gene TRBV10-3 combines with J gene TRBJ1-3; D is unclear. Looked up from germline, CDR1 is ENHRY and CDR2 is SYGVKD. V gave up 8 bases and J gave up 0 bases, with 14 bases separating them. This CDR3 spans 15 amino acids. CDR3 protein: CAIAATVNSGNTIYF. As DNA, the CDR3 is TGTGCCATCGCAGCAACGGTCAACTCTGGAAACACCATATATTTT.

The genes are TRBV7-3 and TRBJ2-7; 12 bases match TRBD2. The junction had 4 bases not matched to a gene; V was cut back by 6 bases and J by 1 base. Per the germline V gene, CDR1 is SGHTA and CDR2 is FQGTGA. The CDR3 length is 15 residues. The CDR3 region has the DNA TGTGCCAGCAGTCTAGCGGGAGGGCTTTCCTACGAGCAGTACTTC. Residues: CASSLAGGLSYEQYF.

The CDR3 sequence is CASSQEWGELFF. The CDR3 region has the DNA TGTGCCAGCAGCCAGGAGTGGGGGGAGCTGTTTTTT. This chain joins TRBV11-2 and TRBJ2-2, with no clear D. The ends were cut back, 5 bases at V and 8 bases at J, with 9 bases in the middle. CDR1 and CDR2 (germline): SGHAT, FQNNGV. This CDR3 comprises 12 residues.

V gene TRBV7-9 combines with J gene TRBJ2-4; the D gene is possibly TRBD1 (5 bases). Deletions cut 0 bases from V and 8 bases from J, with 11 bases between. CDR1 is SEHNR, CDR2 FQNEAQ, per germline (reference sequence). This CDR3 spans 14 amino acids. The chain's CDR3 is CASSLANPGYIQYF. The CDR3 nucleotides are TGTGCCAGCAGCTTAGCGAACCCAGGGTACATTCAGTACTTC.

This clone was seen just once. The chain recombines TRBV5-1 with TRBJ2-2; TRBD2 is a possible D gene (6 bases). Per germline, CDR1 SGHRS and CDR2 YFSETQ. CDR3 size: 16 residues. Trimming cost V 0 bases and J 3 bases, with 12 bases left between them. The CDR3 protein is CASSLGQRADTGELFF. For the CDR3, the DNA is TGCGCCAGCAGCTTGGGCCAGCGGGCGGACACCGGGGAGCTGTTTTTT.

V and J are TRBV5-1 and TRBJ2-3; possible D gene TRBD1, 6 bases. From germline, CDR1 is SGHRS and CDR2 YFSETQ. The CDR3 is 14 amino acids. The V end was cut by 2 bases, the J end by 2 bases, with 9 bases between. The CDR3 is CASSLGTNTDTQYF. The CDR3 DNA reads as TGCGCCAGCAGCTTAGGGACAAACACAGATACGCAGTATTTT.

This clone has only one observation. The DNA for the CDR3 is TGTGCCACCAGAGAACTAGCGGGAGTTAATGAGCAGTTCTTC. Translated: CATRELAGVNEQFF. The chain couples TRBV15 to TRBJ2-1; 11 bases map to TRBD2. V shed 6 bases and J 7 bases; nucleotides not matched to a gene: 5. The CDR3 length is 14 residues. Per the germline V gene, CDR1 is LNHNV and CDR2 is YYDKDF (reference sequence).

J is TRBJ1-1 and V is TRBV5-1, with 7 bases fitting TRBD1. From germline, CDR1 is SGHRS and CDR2 YFSETQ. This CDR3 is built from 16 residues. V trimming: 0 bases; J trimming: 1 base; junction bases outside the gene matches: 6. The CDR3 sequence: CASSLGPGGPNTEAFF. The CDR3 bases are TGCGCCAGCAGCTTGGGGCCAGGGGGGCCGAACACTGAAGCTTTCTTT.

The chain carries TRBV5-6 and TRBJ2-7; D not resolved. The V end was cut by 0 bases, the J end by 0 bases, with 13 bases between. From germline, CDR1 is SGHDT and CDR2 YYEEEE. CDR3 length equals 16 residues. CDR3 sequence reads: CASSLARTYASYEQYF. The DNA for the CDR3 is TGTGCCAGCAGCTTGGCCCGGACCTACGCCTCCTACGAGCAGTACTTC.

V is TRBV5-4 and J is TRBJ1-3; D uncertain. This CDR3 has 13 residues. The V end was cut by 0 bases, the J end by 3 bases, with 4 bases between. CDR1 and CDR2 from the germline V gene are SGHNT and YYREEE (reference sequence). The CDR3 DNA follows: TGTGCCAGCAGCTTGGATGGTGGAAACACCATATATTTT. It is translated as CASSLDGGNTIYF.

V gene TRBV5-1 combines with J gene TRBJ2-5, with a weak D call TRBD2 (5 bases). The germline V gene has CDR1 SGHRS and CDR2 YFSETQ. The V and J ends lost 4 bases and 4 bases respectively, with 20 bases between them. CDR3 length: 16 residues. The CDR3, as DNA: TGCGCCAGCAGCCCCTTGCTGGCGGGCCTTCCAGAGACCCAGTACTTC. Amino acid sequence: CASSPLLAGLPETQYF.

The rearrangement uses TRBV7-9 and TRBJ2-5; no reliable D call. Between the trimmed V and J ends, which lost 3 bases and 2 bases, there was a span of 13 bases. CDR3 length equals 15 residues. Germline V gene sequence: CDR1 SEHNR, CDR2 FQNEAQ (reference sequence). The CDR3 DNA sequence: TGTGCCAGCAGCTTTACCACGGGCGTTCAAGAGACCCAGTACTTC. It codes for CASSFTTGVQETQYF.

The chain links TRBV5-1 to TRBJ2-5; 11 nucleotides agree with TRBD1. CDR1 is SGHRS, CDR2 YFSETQ, per germline. With 4 bases clipped from V and 7 bases from J, the junction kept 9 bases outside the gene matches. The CDR3 is made up of 15 amino acids. CDR3 nucleotides: TGCGCCAGCAGCCGCGGGACAGGGGGAAGCGGGACCCAGTACTTC. Residues: CASSRGTGGSGTQYF.

The rearrangement uses TRBV5-1 and TRBJ2-2; TRBD2 matches at 8 bases. From germline, CDR1 is SGHRS and CDR2 YFSETQ. Trimming at V came to 3 bases and at J to 4 bases, leaving 26 bases not matched to a gene. The CDR3 has 22 residues. The CDR3: CASSYQPGNRDWREAVTGELFF. The CDR3 nucleotides are TGCGCCAGCAGCTACCAGCCGGGTAACCGGGACTGGCGGGAGGCGGTCACCGGGGAGCTGTTTTTT.